This TCR beta chain emerged from a study of PD-1 blockade in classical Hodgkin lymphoma. Assay: immunoSEQ multiplex PCR; the TCRdb copy retains only in-frame clones and omits some. This repertoire shows fewer than 55,000 clones, more than 70% found once; its top ten account for more than 35%. Time point defined: cycle 4 day 1 (C4D1), after 6 weeks of nivolumab. Following autologous stem cell transplantation, relapse occurred in every patient, and exposure to brentuximab vedotin varied. Whole-study results and caveats: A reduction in baseline TCR diversity was reportedly seen in newly diagnosed patients relative to healthy donors. Exclusion was applied to patients who started nivolumab under 1 year after ASCT.

This clone appeared a few times. As yet, its antigen is unknown. From germline, CDR1 is LNHNV and CDR2 YYDKDF (reference sequence). The V gene lost 1 base and the J gene lost 6 bases, with 19 bases spanning the gap. The CDR3 extends over 16 amino acids. This chain uses TRBV15 with TRBJ2-7, with a possible D match to TRBD1 (7 bases). The TCR comes from a human donor with classical Hodgkin lymphoma. The sequencing used peripheral blood mononuclear cells (PBMCs), collected before the fourth cycle of nivolumab. The CDR3 bases are TGTGCCACCAGCAGAGGGCTAGCGACAGGGAGTCGCGAGCAGTACTTC. Protein product: CATSRGLATGSREQYF.